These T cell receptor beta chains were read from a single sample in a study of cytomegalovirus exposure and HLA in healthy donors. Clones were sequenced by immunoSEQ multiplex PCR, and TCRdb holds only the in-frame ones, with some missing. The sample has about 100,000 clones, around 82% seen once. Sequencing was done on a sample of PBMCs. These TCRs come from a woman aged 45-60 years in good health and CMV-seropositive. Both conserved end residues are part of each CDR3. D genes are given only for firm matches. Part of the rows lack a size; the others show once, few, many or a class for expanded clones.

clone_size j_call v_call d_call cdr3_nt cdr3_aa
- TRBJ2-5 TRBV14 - TGTGCCAGCAGCCCCAGGGTGTACCAAGAGACCCAGTACTTC CASSPRVYQETQYF
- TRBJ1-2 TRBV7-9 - TGTGCCAGCAGCTTAAGGGAGGCTGGGGGCTACACCTTC CASSLREAGGYTF
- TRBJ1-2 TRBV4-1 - TGCGCCAGCAGCCAAGATTTGGTCGAGAACTATGGCTACACCTTC CASSQDLVENYGYTF
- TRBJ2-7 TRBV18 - TGTGCCAGCTCACCACCGGAGGGGTTTAGGGAATCAGCCTACGAGCAGTACTTC CASSPPEGFRESAYEQYF
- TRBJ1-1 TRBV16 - TGTGCCAGCAGCCCTACAGATCCCACTGAAGCTTTCTTT CASSPTDPTEAFF
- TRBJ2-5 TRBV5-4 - TGTGCCAGCAGCTTAATGGCGGGGGCCCAAGAGACCCAGTACTTC CASSLMAGAQETQYF
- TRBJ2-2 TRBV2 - TGTGCCAGCAGTAGGATCGGCGGGGGCCTCGACCGGGAGCTGTTTTTT CASSRIGGGLDRELFF
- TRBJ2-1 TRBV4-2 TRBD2 TGTGCCAGCAGCCAATCATTAGCGGGGCGGAATGAGCAGTTCTTC CASSQSLAGRNEQFF
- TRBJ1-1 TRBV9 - TGTGCCAGCAGCGCTACCGGGACAAGTCATGAAGCTTTCTTT CASSATGTSHEAFF
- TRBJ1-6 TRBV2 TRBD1 TGTGCCAGCAGTGACGGGACAGTTAATTCACCCCTCCACTTT CASSDGTVNSPLHF
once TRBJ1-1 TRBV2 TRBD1 TGTGCCAGCAGCTTGGACAGGGGACCGGCCACTGAAGCTTTCTTT CASSLDRGPATEAFF
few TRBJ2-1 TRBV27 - TGTGCCAGCAGTCGGGAGATAAGCTCCTACAATGAGCAGTTCTTC CASSREISSYNEQFF
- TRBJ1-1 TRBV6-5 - TGTGCCAGCAGGCCCCCCACAGGGAACACTGAAGCTTTCTTT CASRPPTGNTEAFF
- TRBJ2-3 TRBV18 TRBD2 TGTGCCAGCTCACCGAGACTAGCGGGAAGCACAGATACGCAGTATTTT CASSPRLAGSTDTQYF
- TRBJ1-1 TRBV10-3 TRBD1 TGTGCCATCAGTGAAGGCTCAGGGGGCACCACTGAAGCTTTCTTT CAISEGSGGTTEAFF
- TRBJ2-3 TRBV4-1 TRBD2 TGCGCCAGCAGCCAAAGGACTAGCGGGGCCCCTAGCACAGATACGCAGTATTTT CASSQRTSGAPSTDTQYF
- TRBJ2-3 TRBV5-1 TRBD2 TGCGCCAGCAGCTTGTTCTCGTTGGCGGGGGACGGCACAGATACGCAGTATTTT CASSLFSLAGDGTDTQYF
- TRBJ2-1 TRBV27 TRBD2 TGTGCCAGCAGTATGGGAGCCGGGACTAGCGATCCCCTGCCTTACAATGAGCAGTTCTTC CASSMGAGTSDPLPYNEQFF
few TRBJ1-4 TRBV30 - TGTGCCTGGGAAAACAGGCGTCCAACTAATGAAAAACTGTTTTTT CAWENRRPTNEKLFF
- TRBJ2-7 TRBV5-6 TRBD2 TGTGCCAGCAGCCAACTAGCGGGGGGCACCTACGAGCAGTACTTC CASSQLAGGTYEQYF
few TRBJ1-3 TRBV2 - TGTGCCAGCAGTGAAGCAGGGAGAGGAAACACCATATATTTT CASSEAGRGNTIYF
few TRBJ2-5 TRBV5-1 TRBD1 TGCGCCAGCAGTCGACAGGGTAACTCAGAGACCCAGTACTTC CASSRQGNSETQYF
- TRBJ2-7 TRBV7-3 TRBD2 TGTGCCAGCAGCTTACGAGCGGGATGGAACGAGCAGTACTTC CASSLRAGWNEQYF